A selection of T cell receptor beta chains follows, all from one sample in a study of CD8 T cells in ankylosing spondylitis. From the 5' RACE reads, TCRdb called clonotypes with MiXCR, one entry per CDR3 protein. The sample has roughly 670,000 distinct CDR3 sequences, 15% to 20% seen once; the top ten hold around 20%. The sequencing sample was made of blood, either unsorted or a sorted T cell fraction (not recorded which). All receptors derive from a male donor with ankylosing spondylitis. CDR3s include the opening cysteine and the closing phenylalanine or tryptophan. Each record gives: V gene, J gene, clone size, CDR3 length, D gene, CDR3 protein, CDR3 DNA. D genes are given only for firm matches. Clone sizes are given selectively: once, few, many, or a class where the clone is expanded.

>TRBV5-1|TRBJ2-7|many|14|-
CASSPDGYSYEQYF
TGCGCCAGCAGCCCGGACGGTTACTCCTACGAGCAGTACTTC
>TRBV4-3|TRBJ2-3|few|16|TRBD2
CASSPSVLALTDTQYF
TGCGCCAGCAGCCCCTCCGTACTAGCGCTCACAGATACGCAGTATTTT
>TRBV7-2|TRBJ1-4|-|14|TRBD1
CASSLDRASEKLFF
TGTGCCAGCAGCCTTGACAGGGCAAGTGAAAAACTGTTTTTT
>TRBV4-2|TRBJ2-7|few|16|-
CASSQDPEAQSYEQYF
TGTGCCAGCAGCCAGGACCCCGAGGCTCAATCCTACGAGCAGTACTTC
>TRBV7-8|TRBJ2-7|few|15|-
CASSFYGESSYEQYF
TGTGCCAGCAGCTTCTACGGCGAAAGCTCCTACGAGCAGTACTTC
>TRBV29-1|TRBJ2-5|-|13|-
CSVERQQQETQYF
TGCAGCGTTGAAAGGCAGCAACAAGAGACCCAGTACTTC
>TRBV15|TRBJ2-5|-|16|-
CATSRARAAGGETQYF
TGTGCCACCAGCAGAGCTAGGGCGGCTGGAGGAGAGACCCAGTACTTC
>TRBV18|TRBJ2-3|few|18|-
CASSPPRGGGTSTDTQYF
TGTGCCAGCTCACCACCCCGCGGCGGAGGAACTAGCACAGATACGCAGTATTTT
>TRBV27|TRBJ2-3|-|14|-
CASSLYVARDTQYF
TGTGCCAGCAGTTTATACGTCGCCCGAGATACGCAGTATTTT
>TRBV6-5|TRBJ1-3|-|17|TRBD1
CASSSRTGGNSGNTIYF
TGTGCCAGCAGTTCCAGGACAGGAGGAAACTCTGGAAACACCATATATTTT
>TRBV20-1|TRBJ2-1|-|18|TRBD2
CSAPAQRPGLAVYNEQFF
TGCAGTGCCCCGGCACAACGACCGGGACTAGCGGTTTACAATGAGCAGTTCTTC
>TRBV20-1|TRBJ1-1|few|13|TRBD1
CSAKQGANTEAFF
TGCAGTGCTAAACAGGGGGCGAACACTGAAGCTTTCTTT
>TRBV5-6|TRBJ1-1|-|14|-
CASSLVGVLTEAFF
TGTGCCAGCAGCTTGGTGGGGGTTTTGACTGAAGCTTTCTTT
>TRBV29-1|TRBJ2-1|many|14|-
CSVEKGLVGNEQFF
TGCAGCGTTGAAAAAGGGTTGGTTGGAAATGAGCAGTTCTTC
>TRBV4-1|TRBJ2-3|many|15|-
CASSPRGDSTDTQYF
TGCGCCAGCAGCCCGAGGGGGGACAGCACAGATACGCAGTATTTT
>TRBV12-3/TRBV12-4|TRBJ1-4|-|11|-
CASTRGEKLFF
TGTGCCAGCACAAGGGGAGAAAAACTGTTTTTT
>TRBV7-8|TRBJ2-1|-|13|-
CASSLSRSSEQFF
TGTGCCAGCAGCTTAAGCAGGTCCAGTGAGCAGTTCTTC
>TRBV7-3|TRBJ2-2|few|16|-
CASSTYRGAGTGELFF
TGTGCCAGCAGCACTTACCGGGGGGCTGGCACCGGGGAGCTGTTTTTT
>TRBV5-1|TRBJ2-2|-|15|-
CASSLRKSNTGELFF
TGCGCCAGCAGCCTCCGTAAATCGAACACCGGGGAGCTGTTTTTT
>TRBV7-3|TRBJ2-1|few|15|-
CASSLTGGYYHEQFF
TGTGCCAGCAGCTTAACTGGGGGATATTATCATGAGCAGTTCTTC
>TRBV7-8|TRBJ1-5|-|15|-
CASSLVRGFNQPQHF
TGTGCCAGCAGCTTAGTACGGGGGTTTAATCAGCCCCAGCATTTT
>TRBV7-2|TRBJ1-5|-|14|-
CASSRQKDNQPQHF
TGTGCCAGCAGCCGTCAAAAAGACAATCAGCCCCAGCATTTT
>TRBV5-1|TRBJ2-7|few|13|-
CASSIGTSYEQYF
TGCGCCAGCAGCATTGGCACTTCCTACGAGCAGTACTTC
>TRBV11-2|TRBJ2-1|once|15|TRBD2
CASSLREGTYNEQFF
TGTGCCAGCAGCTTACGGGAGGGGACCTACAATGAGCAGTTCTTC
>TRBV6-2/TRBV6-3|TRBJ1-6|few|14|TRBD1
CASRETGGRSPLHF
TGTGCCAGCAGGGAGACAGGGGGCCGGTCACCCCTCCACTTT
>TRBV12-3/TRBV12-4|TRBJ1-2|-|12|-
CASIPLTYGYTF
TGTGCCAGCATCCCTCTTACCTATGGCTACACCTTC
>TRBV11-1|TRBJ2-3|few|14|TRBD1
CASSLPGQGAGVYF
TGTGCCAGCAGCCTCCCGGGACAGGGGGCCGGGGTGTATTTT
>TRBV10-3|TRBJ2-5|-|15|-
CAISRDQGGQETQYF
TGTGCCATCAGCCGGGACCAGGGGGGACAAGAGACCCAGTACTTC
>TRBV24-1|TRBJ2-5|-|18|-
CATRSERLPGPHSETQYF
TGTGCCACCAGAAGCGAAAGGCTACCGGGCCCTCATTCGGAGACCCAGTACTTC
>TRBV6-1|TRBJ2-5|-|14|TRBD2
CARGGSILEETQYF
TGTGCCAGAGGCGGGAGTATATTAGAGGAGACCCAGTACTTC
>TRBV14|TRBJ1-4|-|16|-
CASSQERPLGGEKLFF
TGTGCCAGCAGCCAAGAGCGCCCTCTCGGCGGTGAAAAACTGTTTTTT
>TRBV20-1|TRBJ1-1|few|14|-
CSARDGGVGTEAFF
TGCAGTGCTAGAGATGGGGGGGTGGGCACTGAAGCTTTCTTT
>TRBV7-8|TRBJ1-2|few|17|TRBD1
CASSLWAEGGANYGYTF
TGTGCCAGCAGCTTGTGGGCCGAAGGGGGCGCTAACTATGGCTACACCTTC
>TRBV6-5|TRBJ2-1|few|11|-
CAREGANEQFF
TGTGCCAGAGAAGGGGCCAATGAGCAGTTCTTC
>TRBV11-2|TRBJ2-3|-|16|-
CASSTNKGGVTDTQYF
TGTGCCAGCAGCACTAACAAGGGGGGCGTCACAGATACGCAGTATTTT
>TRBV3-1|TRBJ2-4|few|17|-
CASSQDFGDLAKNIQYF
TGTGCCAGCAGCCAAGATTTCGGTGATCTAGCCAAAAACATTCAGTACTTC
>TRBV27|TRBJ2-1|few|15|-
CASSLLASRINEQFF
TGTGCCAGCAGTTTATTGGCTAGTCGTATCAATGAGCAGTTCTTC
>TRBV12-3/TRBV12-4|TRBJ2-2|-|12|-
CASSSRRWELFF
TGTGCCAGCAGTAGCCGAAGGTGGGAGCTGTTTTTT
>TRBV18|TRBJ2-1|few|14|TRBD2
CASSPGRLAHEQFF
TGTGCCAGCTCACCAGGTAGACTAGCCCATGAGCAGTTCTTC
>TRBV3-1|TRBJ2-7|-|14|-
CASSQDYPWDEQYF
TGTGCCAGCAGCCAAGATTACCCCTGGGACGAGCAGTACTTC
>TRBV18|TRBJ1-5|-|14|TRBD1
CASSPPDRDQPQHF
TGTGCCAGCTCACCACCCGACAGGGATCAGCCCCAGCATTTT
>TRBV29-1|TRBJ1-1|few|11|-
CSGGQSTEAFF
TGCAGCGGAGGGCAGTCTACTGAAGCTTTCTTT
>TRBV7-2|TRBJ2-5|-|14|-
CASSHFGAPGTQYF
TGTGCCAGCAGCCACTTTGGAGCCCCAGGGACCCAGTACTTC
>TRBV5-1|TRBJ2-1|-|14|-
CASSKGQAIAEQFF
TGCGCCAGCAGCAAGGGACAAGCAATAGCTGAGCAGTTCTTC
>TRBV27|TRBJ2-7|-|14|TRBD1
CASRPIGTVYEQYF
TGTGCCAGCCGACCCATCGGGACAGTTTACGAGCAGTACTTC